This T cell receptor beta chain is drawn from a study of T cell responses to AZD1222 COVID-19 vaccine. Study information: Recipients boosted at about 4 weeks or about 12 weeks are pooled.

This table comes from immunoSEQ multiplex PCR, and its TCRdb copy is limited to in-frame clones, with some not included. Of tens of thousands of clones in the sample, 70% to 90% were seen once. The study, taken as a whole, reports: Repertoire sampling occurred only after the peak T cell response.

The CDR3 contains 15 residues. J lost 1 base, V lost 3 bases, and 6 bases had no gene match. Germline CDR1 reads DFQATT; CDR2 reads SNEGSKA (reference sequence). Concerning this clone: No antigen is known for it.

Sample: peripheral blood, taken on day 0 of AZD1222 vaccination. The chain combines TRBV20-1 with TRBJ2-3, with 8 positions matching TRBD2. The TCR was taken from an adult in good health. CDR3 region: CSASYDGRGTDTQYF. Here the CDR3 DNA reads TGCAGTGCTAGTTACGACGGGAGGGGCACAGATACGCAGTATTTT.